This is a list of T cell receptor beta chains from one sample in a study of T cell clonotyping in hematopoietic cell transplantation. Sequencing was performed with immunoSEQ multiplex PCR; in TCRdb, only in-frame clones are kept and a portion is missing. The data show tens of thousands of clones, roughly 85% seen once. This specimen was peripheral blood mononuclear cells, taken before stem cell transplant. The receptors stem from a man aged 60 to 69 with acute myeloid leukemia. Some clones in this sample may be carry-over from other donors' samples. Each CDR3 is given with its conserved first and last residue. The D gene is left open where the match is weak. Only part of the rows carry a size: once, few, many, or a class if the clone is expanded.

J: TRBJ1-6; V: TRBV7-3; D: TRBD1; length: 14; size: -; CDR3: CASSSTGFNSPLHF; DNA: TGTGCCAGCAGCTCGACAGGGTTTAATTCACCCCTCCACTTT
J: TRBJ2-7; V: TRBV7-2; D: TRBD2; length: 16; size: few; CDR3: CASGGGGPLRTYEQYF; DNA: TGTGCCAGCGGGGGCGGGGGGCCGTTGCGAACCTACGAGCAGTACTTC
J: TRBJ2-7; V: TRBV7-2; D: TRBD1; length: 16; size: -; CDR3: CASSLGRGQFSYEQYF; DNA: TGTGCCAGCAGCTTAGGCCGGGGACAGTTCTCCTACGAGCAGTACTTC
J: TRBJ2-7; V: TRBV4-3; D: TRBD1; length: 15; size: -; CDR3: CASSQDWDRGVEQYF; DNA: TGCGCCAGCAGCCAAGATTGGGACAGGGGGGTCGAGCAGTACTTC
J: TRBJ2-2; V: TRBV5-6; D: -; length: 15; size: -; CDR3: CASTLLGGPGGELFF; DNA: TGTGCCAGCACCCTTTTGGGGGGGCCGGGCGGGGAGCTGTTTTTT
J: TRBJ1-4; V: TRBV4-3; D: -; length: 16; size: -; CDR3: CASSHDLGGVEEKLFF; DNA: TGCGCCAGCAGCCATGACCTCGGGGGGGTTGAAGAAAAACTGTTTTTT
J: TRBJ1-2; V: TRBV9; D: TRBD1; length: 13; size: -; CDR3: CASSVAQGYGYTF; DNA: TGTGCCAGCAGCGTAGCACAGGGGTATGGCTACACCTTC
J: TRBJ1-6; V: TRBV5-6; D: -; length: 13; size: -; CDR3: CASSWTENSPLHF; DNA: TGTGCCAGCAGCTGGACAGAGAATTCACCCCTCCACTTT
J: TRBJ2-5; V: TRBV5-1; D: -; length: 14; size: -; CDR3: CASSLVSDEETQYF; DNA: TGCGCCAGCAGCTTGGTTTCAGACGAAGAGACCCAGTACTTC
J: TRBJ2-7; V: TRBV29-1; D: -; length: 14; size: -; CDR3: CSVEETRRSYEQYF; DNA: TGCAGCGTTGAGGAGACAAGACGCTCCTACGAGCAGTACTTC
J: TRBJ2-7; V: TRBV7-2; D: -; length: 14; size: -; CDR3: CASSRGTVPYEQYF; DNA: TGTGCCAGCAGCCGCGGGACAGTTCCCTACGAGCAGTACTTC
J: TRBJ2-7; V: TRBV5-1; D: TRBD1; length: 17; size: -; CDR3: CASSPSMTGTGGYEQYF; DNA: TGCGCCAGCAGCCCCTCTATGACCGGGACAGGGGGCTACGAGCAGTACTTC
J: TRBJ1-2; V: TRBV6-6; D: TRBD1; length: 14; size: -; CDR3: CASSSRTGLDGYTF; DNA: TGTGCCAGCAGTTCGCGGACAGGCCTCGATGGCTACACCTTC
J: TRBJ1-3; V: TRBV2; D: -; length: 13; size: -; CDR3: CASRARGGNTIYF; DNA: TGTGCCAGCAGAGCCCGAGGGGGAAACACCATATATTTT
J: TRBJ2-6; V: TRBV5-1; D: -; length: 16; size: -; CDR3: CASSLSLGSGANVLTF; DNA: TGCGCCAGCAGCTTGAGTTTAGGCTCTGGGGCCAACGTCCTGACTTTC
J: TRBJ1-2; V: TRBV11-2; D: -; length: 13; size: -; CDR3: CASSVRRGNGYTF; DNA: TGTGCCAGCAGCGTTAGAAGAGGGAATGGCTACACCTTC
J: TRBJ1-4; V: TRBV28; D: -; length: 13; size: -; CDR3: CASSEFGREKLFF; DNA: TGTGCCAGCAGCGAGTTCGGGAGGGAAAAACTGTTTTTT
J: TRBJ1-1; V: TRBV6-5; D: -; length: 14; size: -; CDR3: CASSARALNTEAFF; DNA: TGTGCCAGCAGTGCCAGGGCGTTGAACACTGAAGCTTTCTTT
J: TRBJ2-1; V: TRBV7-2; D: -; length: 11; size: few; CDR3: CASRLANEQFF; DNA: TGTGCCAGCAGACTAGCCAATGAGCAGTTCTTC
J: TRBJ1-1; V: TRBV4-1; D: -; length: 16; size: -; CDR3: CASSQADSSMNTEAFF; DNA: TGCGCCAGCAGCCAAGCCGACAGCAGCATGAACACTGAAGCTTTCTTT
J: TRBJ2-5; V: TRBV7-6; D: -; length: 16; size: -; CDR3: CASSPIEGRLQETQYF; DNA: TGTGCCAGCAGCCCAATCGAGGGGCGCCTACAAGAGACCCAGTACTTC
J: TRBJ2-7; V: TRBV14; D: -; length: 13; size: -; CDR3: CASSHQGYDEQYF; DNA: TGTGCCAGCAGTCACCAGGGGTACGACGAGCAGTACTTC
J: TRBJ1-6; V: TRBV27; D: -; length: 15; size: -; CDR3: CASSPLFAEYSPLHF; DNA: TGTGCCAGCAGTCCCCTCTTTGCCGAATATTCACCCCTCCACTTT
J: TRBJ1-2; V: TRBV9; D: -; length: 13; size: few; CDR3: CASSPTDDYGYTF; DNA: TGTGCCAGCAGCCCAACAGACGACTATGGCTACACCTTC
J: TRBJ1-2; V: TRBV7-6; D: -; length: 15; size: -; CDR3: CASSPRQGHNYGYTF; DNA: TGTGCCAGCAGCCCCCGGCAGGGGCATAACTATGGCTACACCTTC